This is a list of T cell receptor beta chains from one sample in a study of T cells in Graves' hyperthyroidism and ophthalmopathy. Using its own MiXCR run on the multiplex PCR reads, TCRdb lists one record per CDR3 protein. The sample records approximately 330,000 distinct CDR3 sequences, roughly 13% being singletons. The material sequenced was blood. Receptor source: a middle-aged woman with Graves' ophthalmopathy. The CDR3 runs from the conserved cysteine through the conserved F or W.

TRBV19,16,CASSLTSGSPTDTQYF
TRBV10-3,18,CAISLEASGSSHTGELFF
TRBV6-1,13,CASSASQGSGYTF
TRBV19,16,CASSIQSGALAGEPFF
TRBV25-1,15,CASQGRQGDYNEQFF
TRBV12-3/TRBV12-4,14,CASREGWVNTEAFF
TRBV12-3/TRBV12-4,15,CASSPAGGGYNEQFF
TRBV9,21,CASSVGRLAGGKGFSTDTQYF
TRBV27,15,CASSWGQGIHNEQFF
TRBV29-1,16,CPLPPRGVDVDYGYTF
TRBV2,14,CASGTGTAQETQYF
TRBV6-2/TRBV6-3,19,CASTKRTSGIPFSYNEQFF
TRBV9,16,CASSGRQGAQGTEAFF
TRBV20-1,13,CSAKGQGPYEQYF
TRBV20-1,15,CSAPRSAEQHRKQFF
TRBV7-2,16,CASSLAASGGGDTQYF
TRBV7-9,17,CASSLPGGTGPTGEQFF
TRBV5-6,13,CASSLNWDQPQHF
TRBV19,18,CASKPRLGSRQTNTEAFF
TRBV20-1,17,CSAIKQGRAATNEKLFF
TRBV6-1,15,CASRLGTGSDEKLFF
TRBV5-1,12,CASRSPGQEAFF
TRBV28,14,CASSDTGYTDTQYF
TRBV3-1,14,CASSQLKGAGELFF
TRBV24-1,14,CATSRASGNYEQFF
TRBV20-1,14,CSARIAGGPDTQYF